This record looks at one T cell receptor beta chain sequence and its context. The CDR3 covers 16 residues. The germline gives CDR1 SGHNT, CDR2 YENEEA. Trimming removed 2 bases from V and 3 bases from J, with 13 bases in between. These data are taken from a study of blood T cell repertoires in COVID-19. Overall study: Sources were T cells, B-cell-depleted T cells, or PBMCs; the material itself was cDNA or gDNA.

Original handling: Reference gene primers were amplified, and this amplification served to estimate nucleated cell counts. The table came from immunoSEQ multiplex PCR; TCRdb's copy has only in-frame clones and leaves some out. V, J and clone size are taken as reported in that table, and D and trimming were inferred from the DNA itself. The data hold 90,000 to 120,000 clones, with 70% to 90% observed a single time. The chain employs TRBV11-3 and TRBJ2-2; D is ambiguous. Sequencing was done on a sample of peripheral blood. The clonotype originates from a human donor in a cohort sampled during active COVID-19. For the CDR3, the DNA is TGTGCCAGCAGCTTACTGGCAGGTTCCTACACCGGGGAGCTGTTTTTT. Amino acids: CASSLLAGSYTGELFF.